These T cell receptor beta chains were read from a single sample in a study of cytomegalovirus exposure and HLA in healthy donors. TCRdb's table, derived via immunoSEQ multiplex PCR, lists solely in-frame clones and lacks some. This sample has fewer than 150,000 clones, with roughly 80% found just once. Sequencing was performed on PBMCs. These receptor sequences come from a woman aged 45-65 years in good health and CMV-seronegative. CDR3s include the opening cysteine and the closing phenylalanine or tryptophan. The D gene is left open where the match is weak. Size is omitted from some rows. Given values are once, few, many or a class for expanded clones.

j_call: TRBJ2-1
v_call: TRBV5-1
d_call: TRBD2
clone_size: NA
cdr3_aa: CASSLARGGYNEQFF
cdr3_nt: TGCGCCAGCAGCTTGGCGCGGGGGGGCTACAATGAGCAGTTCTTC

j_call: TRBJ2-5
v_call: TRBV5-1
d_call: TRBD2
clone_size: NA
cdr3_aa: CASGMGPRGGSQETQYF
cdr3_nt: TGCGCCAGCGGAATGGGGCCGCGCGGGGGAAGTCAAGAGACCCAGTACTTC

j_call: TRBJ1-2
v_call: TRBV27
d_call: TRBD1
clone_size: few
cdr3_aa: CASRLTGGGYTF
cdr3_nt: TGTGCCAGCAGACTTACAGGGGGCGGCTACACCTTC

j_call: TRBJ1-1
v_call: TRBV5-1
d_call: NA
clone_size: NA
cdr3_aa: CASSGRQAGNTEAFF
cdr3_nt: TGCGCCAGCAGCGGACGACAGGCGGGGAACACTGAAGCTTTCTTT

j_call: TRBJ2-7
v_call: TRBV28
d_call: TRBD2
clone_size: NA
cdr3_aa: CASIPPGRGVYEQYF
cdr3_nt: TGTGCCAGCATCCCTCCCGGCCGGGGGGTTTACGAGCAGTACTTC

j_call: TRBJ2-3
v_call: TRBV5-4
d_call: TRBD2
clone_size: NA
cdr3_aa: CASSLRAGGSDTQYF
cdr3_nt: TGTGCCAGCAGCTTGAGAGCGGGGGGGTCAGATACGCAGTATTTT

j_call: TRBJ2-5
v_call: TRBV21-1
d_call: NA
clone_size: NA
cdr3_aa: CASSNVSTDYQETQYF
cdr3_nt: TGTGCCAGCAGCAACGTTTCGACAGACTACCAAGAGACCCAGTACTTC

j_call: TRBJ2-7
v_call: TRBV2
d_call: NA
clone_size: NA
cdr3_aa: CASSARHSGGYEQYF
cdr3_nt: TGTGCCAGCAGTGCTAGGCATTCCGGCGGCTACGAGCAGTACTTC

j_call: TRBJ2-5
v_call: TRBV7-9
d_call: NA
clone_size: NA
cdr3_aa: CASSPLAETQYF
cdr3_nt: TGTGCCAGCAGCCCCCTAGCCGAGACCCAGTACTTC

j_call: TRBJ2-1
v_call: TRBV6-6
d_call: TRBD2
clone_size: NA
cdr3_aa: CASSFSGGGSYNEQFF
cdr3_nt: TGTGCCAGCAGTTTTAGCGGGGGGGGCTCCTACAATGAGCAGTTCTTC

j_call: TRBJ1-6
v_call: TRBV25-1
d_call: NA
clone_size: few
cdr3_aa: CASSLTGQGRGSPLHF
cdr3_nt: TGTGCCAGCAGCTTGACAGGACAAGGGCGAGGTTCACCCCTCCACTTT

j_call: TRBJ1-1
v_call: TRBV30
d_call: NA
clone_size: NA
cdr3_aa: CAWSVDSQGWTEAFF
cdr3_nt: TGTGCCTGGAGTGTTGACAGCCAGGGGTGGACTGAAGCTTTCTTT

j_call: TRBJ2-1
v_call: TRBV11-3
d_call: TRBD2
clone_size: NA
cdr3_aa: CASSQARGAGEQFF
cdr3_nt: TGTGCCAGCAGTCAAGCGCGGGGGGCAGGGGAGCAGTTCTTC

j_call: TRBJ1-6
v_call: TRBV6-6
d_call: NA
clone_size: NA
cdr3_aa: CASSLGQVNSPLHF
cdr3_nt: TGTGCCAGCAGCCTTGGACAAGTTAATTCACCCCTCCACTTT

j_call: TRBJ1-1
v_call: TRBV7-6
d_call: NA
clone_size: once
cdr3_aa: CASSLVSNARGTEAFF
cdr3_nt: TGTGCCAGCAGCTTAGTGTCAAATGCGCGAGGGACTGAAGCTTTCTTT

j_call: TRBJ2-3
v_call: TRBV4-2
d_call: TRBD2
clone_size: NA
cdr3_aa: CASSQGSRGGADTQYF
cdr3_nt: TGTGCCAGCAGCCAAGGCTCTCGGGGGGGCGCAGATACGCAGTATTTT

j_call: TRBJ1-5
v_call: TRBV18
d_call: TRBD1
clone_size: NA
cdr3_aa: CASSPGQGAIQPQHF
cdr3_nt: TGTGCCAGCTCCCCTGGACAGGGGGCTATTCAGCCCCAGCATTTT

j_call: TRBJ1-4
v_call: TRBV27
d_call: TRBD1
clone_size: NA
cdr3_aa: CASSDYRGEKLFF
cdr3_nt: TGTGCCAGCAGTGATTACAGGGGAGAAAAACTGTTTTTT

j_call: TRBJ1-1
v_call: TRBV5-1
d_call: TRBD1
clone_size: NA
cdr3_aa: CASSRYRGDAEAFF
cdr3_nt: TGCGCCAGCAGCCGATACAGGGGAGACGCTGAAGCTTTCTTT

j_call: TRBJ2-1
v_call: TRBV6-1
d_call: TRBD2
clone_size: once
cdr3_aa: CASSERASGGNEQFF
cdr3_nt: TGTGCCAGCAGTGAAAGGGCTAGCGGGGGGAATGAGCAGTTCTTC

j_call: TRBJ1-1
v_call: TRBV15
d_call: NA
clone_size: NA
cdr3_aa: CATSRVAGPGTEAFF
cdr3_nt: TGTGCCACCAGCCGAGTGGCGGGGCCGGGAACTGAAGCTTTCTTT

j_call: TRBJ2-2
v_call: TRBV10-3
d_call: NA
clone_size: NA
cdr3_aa: CAISGTGTAGELFF
cdr3_nt: TGTGCCATCAGTGGGACGGGGACTGCCGGGGAGCTGTTTTTT

j_call: TRBJ1-1
v_call: TRBV29-1
d_call: NA
clone_size: NA
cdr3_aa: CSVATGWNTEAFF
cdr3_nt: TGCAGCGTAGCCACAGGGTGGAACACTGAAGCTTTCTTT

j_call: TRBJ1-4
v_call: TRBV7-6
d_call: NA
clone_size: NA
cdr3_aa: CASSLDQGPGEKLFF
cdr3_nt: TGTGCCAGCAGCTTAGACCAGGGGCCTGGTGAAAAACTGTTTTTT

j_call: TRBJ1-2
v_call: TRBV25-1
d_call: TRBD1
clone_size: NA
cdr3_aa: CASSLGQYSGYTF
cdr3_nt: TGTGCCAGCAGCTTGGGACAGTATAGCGGCTACACCTTC

j_call: TRBJ2-1
v_call: TRBV5-4
d_call: TRBD1
clone_size: NA
cdr3_aa: CASSSTGGLYNEQFF
cdr3_nt: TGTGCCAGCAGCTCTACAGGGGGCCTCTACAATGAGCAGTTCTTC

j_call: TRBJ1-2
v_call: TRBV19
d_call: NA
clone_size: NA
cdr3_aa: CASRRGMYGYTF
cdr3_nt: TGTGCCAGTAGACGGGGAATGTATGGCTACACCTTC

j_call: TRBJ2-6
v_call: TRBV7-2
d_call: TRBD1
clone_size: once
cdr3_aa: CASSFSLDRYSSGANVLTF
cdr3_nt: TGTGCCAGCAGCTTCTCACTGGACAGGTACAGCTCTGGGGCCAACGTCCTGACTTTC

j_call: TRBJ2-3
v_call: TRBV6-1
d_call: NA
clone_size: few
cdr3_aa: CASSNDRRVDTQYF
cdr3_nt: TGTGCCAGCAGTAATGATCGCCGCGTAGATACGCAGTATTTT

j_call: TRBJ2-7
v_call: TRBV7-3
d_call: NA
clone_size: NA
cdr3_aa: CASSLSAGGNEQYF
cdr3_nt: TGTGCCAGCAGCTTATCGGCAGGGGGGAACGAGCAGTACTTC

j_call: TRBJ2-3
v_call: TRBV11-3
d_call: NA
clone_size: NA
cdr3_aa: CASSSRGTGGTDTQYF
cdr3_nt: TGTGCCAGCAGCTCGAGAGGGACGGGGGGCACAGATACGCAGTATTTT

j_call: TRBJ1-2
v_call: TRBV29-1
d_call: TRBD1
clone_size: NA
cdr3_aa: CSVRTGAEYGYTF
cdr3_nt: TGCAGCGTTAGGACAGGGGCAGAGTATGGCTACACCTTC

j_call: TRBJ1-6
v_call: TRBV4-2
d_call: NA
clone_size: NA
cdr3_aa: CASSQDWDYSSPLHF
cdr3_nt: TGTGCCAGCAGCCAAGATTGGGACTATAGTTCACCCCTCCACTTT

j_call: TRBJ2-7
v_call: TRBV7-2
d_call: TRBD1
clone_size: NA
cdr3_aa: CASSRDRYSYEQYF
cdr3_nt: TGTGCCAGCAGCCGGGACAGGTACTCCTACGAGCAGTACTTC

j_call: TRBJ1-4
v_call: TRBV4-2
d_call: NA
clone_size: few
cdr3_aa: CASSQEGGATNEKLFF
cdr3_nt: TGTGCCAGCAGCCAAGAAGGTGGAGCAACTAATGAAAAACTGTTTTTT

j_call: TRBJ1-2
v_call: TRBV28
d_call: TRBD1
clone_size: NA
cdr3_aa: CASTRGRSYGYTF
cdr3_nt: TGTGCCAGCACGAGGGGGCGAAGTTATGGCTACACCTTC

j_call: TRBJ1-1
v_call: TRBV4-2
d_call: TRBD1
clone_size: once
cdr3_aa: CASSQKVVDTGGRTEAFF
cdr3_nt: TGTGCCAGCAGCCAAAAAGTAGTCGACACAGGGGGCCGGACTGAAGCTTTCTTT

j_call: TRBJ1-4
v_call: TRBV29-1
d_call: TRBD1
clone_size: NA
cdr3_aa: CSVSGTGNDGYEKLFF
cdr3_nt: TGCAGCGTCTCAGGGACAGGGAATGACGGATATGAAAAACTGTTTTTT

j_call: TRBJ2-7
v_call: TRBV29-1
d_call: NA
clone_size: NA
cdr3_aa: CSATGGSSYEQYF
cdr3_nt: TGCAGCGCTACAGGCGGTAGCTCCTACGAGCAGTACTTC

j_call: TRBJ1-2
v_call: TRBV21-1
d_call: NA
clone_size: NA
cdr3_aa: CASSKAGGDEGYTF
cdr3_nt: TGTGCCAGCAGCAAAGCCGGAGGAGATGAGGGCTACACCTTC

j_call: TRBJ1-5
v_call: TRBV27
d_call: NA
clone_size: NA
cdr3_aa: CASSLMRDYQPQHF
cdr3_nt: TGTGCCAGCAGTTTAATGAGGGATTATCAGCCCCAGCATTTT

j_call: TRBJ1-2
v_call: TRBV10-3
d_call: NA
clone_size: NA
cdr3_aa: CAISETGGSGGYTF
cdr3_nt: TGTGCCATCAGCGAGACGGGGGGTTCCGGTGGCTACACCTTC

j_call: TRBJ1-1
v_call: TRBV12-5
d_call: TRBD1
clone_size: NA
cdr3_aa: CASGRTGTGYTEAFF
cdr3_nt: TGTGCTAGTGGTAGGACCGGGACAGGGTACACTGAAGCTTTCTTT

j_call: TRBJ2-1
v_call: TRBV7-9
d_call: TRBD1
clone_size: once
cdr3_aa: CASSLGQGFMLGEQFF
cdr3_nt: TGTGCCAGCAGCTTGGGACAGGGGTTTATGTTGGGTGAGCAGTTCTTC

j_call: TRBJ1-6
v_call: TRBV6-4
d_call: TRBD1
clone_size: NA
cdr3_aa: CASSDSRRTGQSSYNSPLHF
cdr3_nt: TGTGCCAGCAGTGACTCGAGGCGGACAGGCCAAAGCTCCTATAATTCACCCCTCCACTTT

j_call: TRBJ1-1
v_call: TRBV20-1
d_call: NA
clone_size: few
cdr3_aa: CSARAPTEAFF
cdr3_nt: TGCAGTGCTAGAGCTCCCACTGAAGCTTTCTTT